Each of the 27 T cell receptor beta chains below was sequenced from the same sample in a study of patients and donors after allogeneic stem cell transplantation. MiXCR, applied by TCRdb to the RT-PCR reads, yields one record per CDR3 protein. This table has some 200,000 distinct CDR3 sequences, around two fifths appearing once. The sample consisted of blood, either unsorted or a sorted T cell fraction (not recorded which). The source of these receptors is a human donor who was either an allogeneic HSCT recipient or a stem cell or donor lymphocyte infusion donor (not recorded which). It is not recorded whose cells these are; they may come from a transplant donor.

CDR3 loop: CASSHSIAKRSYEQYF. Written as DNA, the CDR3 is TGTGCCAGCAGCCATTCGATAGCGAAACGGTCCTACGAGCAGTACTTC. This chain joins TRBV3-1 and TRBJ2-7; tentatively, D is TRBD2 (5 bases). Germline V gives CDR1 LGHDT, CDR2 YNNKEL (reference sequence). V lost 3 bases, J lost 1 base, and 16 bases lay in between. The CDR3 has 16 residues.

CDR3 sequence (DNA): TGTGCCAGCAGTTTCTCCTTAGGAGCTGCATATAATTCACCCCTCCACTTT. This sequence encodes CASSFSLGAAYNSPLHF. The chain recombines TRBV27 with TRBJ1-6; no firm D call. The CDR3 spans 17 residues. The V and J ends lost 3 bases and 4 bases respectively, with 16 bases between them. The germline V gene encodes CDR1 MNHEY and CDR2 SMNVEV (reference sequence).

This clonotype was counted between two and nine times. This chain connects TRBV7-4 to TRBJ1-5; D is perhaps TRBD1 (6 bases). V was shortened by 4 bases and J by 0 bases, with 13 bases between the two germline ends. In germline, CDR1 is SGHVT, CDR2 SQSDAQ. This CDR3 region has 16 residues. The CDR3: CASSCRDTNSNQPQHF. For the CDR3, the DNA is TGTGCCAGCAGCTGCCGGGACACGAATAGCAATCAGCCCCAGCATTTT.

The V and J genes are TRBV6-2 or TRBV6-3 and TRBJ1-1; D perhaps matches TRBD1 (5 bases). The CDR3 totals 16 residues. The germline V and J ends were trimmed by 2 bases and 3 bases, with 16 bases remaining between them. Germline values: CDR1 MNHEY, CDR2 SVGEGT. This chain's CDR3 is CASSYVLGQADTEAFF. For the CDR3, the DNA is TGTGCCAGCAGTTACGTATTGGGGCAGGCGGACACTGAAGCTTTCTTT.

J is TRBJ2-7 and V is TRBV4-3, with TRBD1 matching 8 bases. The CDR3 covers 16 residues. J gave up 2 bases and V 7 bases, and 13 bases lay outside the gene matches. The germline V gene has CDR1 LGHNA and CDR2 YSLEER. For the CDR3, the DNA is TGCGCCAGCAACAGAGAATACAGGGGGGAGCCCTACGAGCAGTACTTC. Translating gives CASNREYRGEPYEQYF.

This clonotype was recorded a few times. The chain links TRBV10-3 to TRBJ1-3; 7 positions agree with TRBD1. This CDR3 spans 15 amino acids. Trimming cost V 6 bases and J 1 base; bases outside gene matches: 6. The germline V gene has CDR1 ENHRY and CDR2 SYGVKD. This CDR3 reads CAISDRASSGNTIYF. CDR3 DNA sequence: TGTGCCATCAGCGACAGGGCCTCTTCTGGAAACACCATATATTTT.

The J gene is TRBJ1-1, the V gene TRBV7-2; TRBD1 is a possible D gene (5 bases). The CDR3 has 13 residues. With 7 bases removed from V and 6 bases from J, the gap between germline ends came to 15 bases. From germline, CDR1 is SGHTA and CDR2 FQGNSA. CDR3 DNA: TGTGCCAGCAAGCGAGGGGAACCCGCTGAAGCTTTCTTT. This translates into CASKRGEPAEAFF.

J is TRBJ1-2 and V is TRBV12-3 or TRBV12-4; TRBD1 aligns across 8 bases. There are 15 residues in the CDR3. V lost 5 bases, J lost 0 bases, and 5 bases stayed unmatched. The DNA for the CDR3 is TGTGCCAGCAGTCCTAGGACAGGGACTAACTATGGCTACACCTTC. Translated: CASSPRTGTNYGYTF.

The chain uses TRBV11-2 and TRBJ2-6; D gene uncertain. Germline CDR1 and CDR2: SGHAT and FQNNGV. This CDR3 is 17 amino acids long. V gave up 0 bases and J gave up 0 bases, with 9 bases separating them. The CDR3 loop reads CASSLDNFPSGANVLTF. CDR3 nucleotide sequence: TGTGCCAGCAGCTTAGATAACTTCCCCTCTGGGGCCAACGTCCTGACTTTC.

The chain has TRBV5-1 and TRBJ1-2; tentative D call: TRBD1 (5 bases). V gave up 2 bases and J gave up 4 bases, with 15 bases separating them. CDR1 is SGHRS, CDR2 YFSETQ, per germline. This CDR3 region has 15 residues. CDR3 residues: CASSLPGPGGYGYTF. CDR3 DNA: TGCGCCAGCAGCTTACCAGGGCCCGGAGGCTATGGCTACACCTTC.

This clonotype was observed a handful of times. The chain is built from TRBV27 and TRBJ1-4; TRBD1 matches 7 bases. This CDR3 is built from 14 residues. Germline loops: CDR1 MNHEY, CDR2 SMNVEV (reference sequence). V shed 6 bases, J shed 5 bases, and the junction held 6 bases outside the gene matches. The DNA for the CDR3 is TGTGCCAGCAGACGGGGGACAGAAAATGAAAAACTGTTTTTT. Protein product: CASRRGTENEKLFF.

The CDR3 protein is CASSDPTGGGSPLHF. In DNA, the CDR3 is TGTGCCAGCAGTGACCCGACAGGGGGCGGGTCACCCCTCCACTTT. The chain employs TRBV25-1 and TRBJ1-6; 10 bases map to TRBD1. Germline V gene data show CDR1 as MGHDK and CDR2 as SYGVNS. This CDR3 is built from 15 residues. J gave up 10 bases and V 3 bases, and 6 bases lay outside the gene matches.

The chain's CDR3 is CSIPRGDVAGYTF. The CDR3 nucleotides are TGCAGCATACCGCGGGGGGATGTAGCTGGCTACACCTTC. The chain links TRBV29-1 to TRBJ1-2, with D tentatively TRBD1 (5 bases). Trimming took off 8 bases at V and 7 bases at J, with 20 bases between the two ends. The germline V gene has CDR1 SQVTM and CDR2 ANQGSEA. The CDR3 has 13 residues.

The chain recombines TRBV30 with TRBJ2-7, with a weak D call TRBD2 (6 bases). V lost 2 bases, J lost 4 bases, and 15 bases lay in between. This CDR3 spans 14 amino acids. Germline CDR1 and CDR2: GTSNPN and SVGIG (reference sequence). DNA of the CDR3: TGTGCCTGGAGTATCAGTTGGGGGAGGTACGAGCAGTACTTC. This translates into CAWSISWGRYEQYF.

This clonotype turned up a few times. The chain couples TRBV9 to TRBJ1-3; no clear D. The CDR3 length is 18 residues. Trimming shortened V by 4 bases and J by 0 bases, and 20 bases separated the two germline ends. Germline V lookup: CDR1 SGDLS, CDR2 YYNGEE. CDR3 sequence: CASSTRAGLESSGNTIYF. The DNA for the CDR3 is TGTGCCAGCAGCACCCGTGCCGGGCTGGAAAGCTCTGGAAACACCATATATTTT. The full variable domain, rest sourced from reference TRBV9 and TRBJ1-3, is DSGVTQTPKHLITATGQRVTLRCSPRSGDLSVYWYQQSLDQGLQFLIQYYNGEERAKGNILERFSAQQFPDLHSELNLSSLELGDSALYFCASSTRAGLESSGNTIYFGEGSWLTVV.

V is TRBV28 and J is TRBJ1-1; D not resolved. This CDR3 spans 12 amino acids. Trimming took off 4 bases at V and 8 bases at J, with 11 bases between the two ends. Germline CDR1 MDHEN, CDR2 SYDVKM. CDR3 sequence reads: CASSSRVGEAFF. CDR3 in DNA: TGTGCCAGCAGTTCGAGGGTGGGGGAAGCTTTCTTT.

The rearrangement links TRBV2 to TRBJ2-5; TRBD1 is a possible D gene (6 bases). Looked up from germline, CDR1 is SNHLY and CDR2 is FYNNEI. Trimming removed 0 bases at V and 0 bases at J, with 11 bases between. The CDR3 has 16 amino acids. The CDR3 region is CASSEAGGAYQETQYF. DNA of the CDR3: TGTGCCAGCAGTGAAGCAGGGGGTGCGTACCAAGAGACCCAGTACTTC.

The chain combines TRBV5-1 with TRBJ1-1; D not resolved. The germline V and J ends were trimmed by 3 bases and 0 bases, with 12 bases remaining between them. This CDR3 comprises 15 residues. Germline values: CDR1 SGHRS, CDR2 YFSETQ. The CDR3 here is CASSSRAGMNTEAFF. In DNA, the CDR3 is TGCGCCAGCAGCTCCCGGGCAGGAATGAACACTGAAGCTTTCTTT.

The chain joins TRBV28 to TRBJ1-4; 8 bases match TRBD1. CDR1 is MDHEN, CDR2 SYDVKM, per germline. With 5 bases clipped from V and 7 bases from J, the junction kept 6 bases outside the gene matches. The CDR3 has 14 residues. CDR3 coding DNA: TGTGCCAGCAGTGCTTCAGGGGGCGGTGAAAAACTGTTTTTT. It encodes CASSASGGGEKLFF.

This clonotype was picked up one time. The rearrangement links TRBV4-2 to TRBJ2-1, with 7 bases that match TRBD2. Germline CDR1 and CDR2: LGHNA and YNFKEQ. This CDR3 comprises 14 residues. The J segment lost 5 bases and the V segment lost 4 bases, leaving 5 bases of the junction unmatched. The CDR3 nucleotides read TGTGCCAGCAGCCCGGGACTACCAAACAATGAGCAGTTCTTC. Translating gives CASSPGLPNNEQFF.

This clonotype was observed a few times. V and J are TRBV5-5 and TRBJ2-3, with D perhaps being TRBD1 or TRBD2 (5 bases each). Trimming shortened V by 0 bases and J by 0 bases, and 11 bases separated the two germline ends. Germline CDR1 and CDR2: SGHKS and YYEKEE (reference sequence). The CDR3 is 16 amino acids. The CDR3 DNA follows: TGTGCCAGCAGCTTGGATCCGGGACCGAGCACAGATACGCAGTATTTT. It is translated as CASSLDPGPSTDTQYF.

This clonotype was counted only a few times. This sequence joins TRBV9 and TRBJ2-3, with D unresolved. CDR1 is SGDLS and CDR2 is YYNGEE in the germline V gene. With 4 bases removed from V and 4 bases from J, the gap between germline ends came to 19 bases. This CDR3 has 16 amino acids. The CDR3 nucleotides are TGTGCCAGCAGCCCCAAGGATCCTCTGGGCCCAGATACGCAGTATTTT. This translates into CASSPKDPLGPDTQYF.

The chain has TRBV4-2 and TRBJ2-2; possible D gene TRBD1, 5 bases. The germline V and J ends were trimmed by 0 bases and 3 bases, with 8 bases remaining between them. The V gene's germline CDR1 is LGHNA and CDR2 YNFKEQ. The CDR3 sequence is 15 residues long. In nucleotides, the CDR3 is TGTGCCAGCAGCCAAGAAGACAGATACACCGGGGAGCTGTTTTTT. Amino acids: CASSQEDRYTGELFF.

The table lists this clonotype with a count of one. The V gene is TRBV7-2, the J gene TRBJ2-3; 9 bases line up with TRBD2. Germline V CDR1 and CDR2: SGHTA, FQGNSA. Trimming took 4 bases from V and 1 from J; bases not matched to a gene: 9. This CDR3 has 17 residues. The CDR3 is CASSSPPSGTGTDTQYF. In DNA form, the CDR3 reads TGTGCCAGCAGCTCCCCGCCTAGCGGGACGGGCACAGATACGCAGTATTTT.

This clonotype was recorded a few times. The chain employs TRBV12-3 or TRBV12-4 and TRBJ1-2; D not certain. The CDR3 contains 13 residues. The V gene lost 4 bases and the J gene lost 8 bases, with 14 bases spanning the gap. The DNA of the CDR3 is TGTGCCAGCAGTTGGGCGACGTTGGGAGGCTACACCTTC. Translation gives CASSWATLGGYTF.

The chain employs TRBV6-2 or TRBV6-3 and TRBJ1-1; the D is unclear. CDR3 length equals 13 residues. Germline-derived CDR1 and CDR2 are MNHEY and SVGEGT. Between the trimmed V and J ends, which lost 3 bases and 0 bases, there was a span of 5 bases. The CDR3 loop reads CASSYRVNTEAFF. CDR3 nucleotides: TGTGCCAGCAGTTATCGGGTGAACACTGAAGCTTTCTTT.

V usage is TRBV12-3 or TRBV12-4 and J usage is TRBJ1-4; D unresolved. The V gene lost 5 bases and the J gene lost 2 bases, with 9 bases spanning the gap. The CDR3 has 14 residues. The CDR3 DNA sequence: TGTGCCAGCAGTAAGACGGTGACTAATGAAAAACTGTTTTTT. As protein: CASSKTVTNEKLFF.